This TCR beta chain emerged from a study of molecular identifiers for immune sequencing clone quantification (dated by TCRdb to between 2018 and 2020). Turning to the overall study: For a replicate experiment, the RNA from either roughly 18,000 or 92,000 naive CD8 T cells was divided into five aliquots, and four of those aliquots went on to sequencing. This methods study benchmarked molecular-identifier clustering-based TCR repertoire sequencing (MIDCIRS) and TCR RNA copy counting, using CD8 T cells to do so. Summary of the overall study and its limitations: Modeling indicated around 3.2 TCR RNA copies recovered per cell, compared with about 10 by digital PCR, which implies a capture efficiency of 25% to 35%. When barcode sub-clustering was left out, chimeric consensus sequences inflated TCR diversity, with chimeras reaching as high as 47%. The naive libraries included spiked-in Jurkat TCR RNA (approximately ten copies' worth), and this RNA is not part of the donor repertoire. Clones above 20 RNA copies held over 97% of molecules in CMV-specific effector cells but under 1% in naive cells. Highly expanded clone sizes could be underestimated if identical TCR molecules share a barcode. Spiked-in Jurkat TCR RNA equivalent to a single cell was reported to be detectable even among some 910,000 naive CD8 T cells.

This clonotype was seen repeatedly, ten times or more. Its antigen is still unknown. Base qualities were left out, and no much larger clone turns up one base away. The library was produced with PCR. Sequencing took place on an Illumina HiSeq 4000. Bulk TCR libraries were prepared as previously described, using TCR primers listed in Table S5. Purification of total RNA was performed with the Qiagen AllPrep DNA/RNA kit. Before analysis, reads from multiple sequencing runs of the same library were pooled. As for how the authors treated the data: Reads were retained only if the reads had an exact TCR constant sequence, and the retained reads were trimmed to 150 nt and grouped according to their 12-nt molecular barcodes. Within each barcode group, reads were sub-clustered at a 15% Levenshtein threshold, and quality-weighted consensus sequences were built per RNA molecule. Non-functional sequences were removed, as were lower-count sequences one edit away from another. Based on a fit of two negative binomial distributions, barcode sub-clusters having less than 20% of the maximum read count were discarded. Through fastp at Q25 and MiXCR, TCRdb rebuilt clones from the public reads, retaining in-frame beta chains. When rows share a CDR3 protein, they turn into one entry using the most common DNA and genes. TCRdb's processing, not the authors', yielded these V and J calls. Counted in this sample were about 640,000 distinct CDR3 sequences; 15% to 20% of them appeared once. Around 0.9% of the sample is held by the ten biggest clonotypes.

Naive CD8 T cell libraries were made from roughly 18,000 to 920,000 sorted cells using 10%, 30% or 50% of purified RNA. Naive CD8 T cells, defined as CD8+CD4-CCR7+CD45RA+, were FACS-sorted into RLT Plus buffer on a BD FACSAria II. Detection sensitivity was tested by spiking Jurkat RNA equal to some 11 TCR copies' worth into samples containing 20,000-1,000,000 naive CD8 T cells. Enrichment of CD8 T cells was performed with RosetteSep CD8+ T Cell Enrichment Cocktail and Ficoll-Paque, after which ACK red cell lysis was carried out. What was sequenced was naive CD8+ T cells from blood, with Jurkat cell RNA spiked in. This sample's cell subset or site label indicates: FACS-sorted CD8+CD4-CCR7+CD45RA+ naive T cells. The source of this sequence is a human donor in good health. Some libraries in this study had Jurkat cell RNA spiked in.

The DNA reads as follows: TGCGCCAGCAGCCAAGGGACTAGCGGAGCTTACAATGAGCAGTTCTTC. This is translated as CASSQGTSGAYNEQFF. The chain uses TRBV4-1 and TRBJ2-1; TRBD2 agrees with 10 junctional bases. CDR1 and CDR2, per the germline V gene, are MGHRA and YSYEKL. The CDR3 runs 16 residues from the cysteine to the phenylalanine. The entry retains the CDR3 DNA only, 48 bases that are in frame from base 1. Germline trimming: 1 base from V, 4 bases from J; junction bases outside gene matches: 4.